The 3 T cell receptor beta chains below all came from one sample that was sequenced in a study of shared clonotypes between healthy human individuals. Assay used: immunoSEQ multiplex PCR; TCRdb lists only in-frame clones, some missing. The sample has 650,000 to 800,000 clones; 72% are singletons. Sequences were obtained from memory CD4+ T cells sorted from blood. The sample's subset: CD45RA-negative fraction. Receptors originate from a woman aged 30 to 39 in good health.

The chain links TRBV20-1 to TRBJ2-3, with D unclear. Germline V gene sequence: CDR1 DFQATT, CDR2 SNEGSKA (reference sequence). This CDR3 is built from 11 residues. The germline V and J ends were trimmed by 5 bases and 9 bases, with 12 bases remaining between them. The CDR3 DNA sequence: TGCAGTGCTGTAGACCCTGGGACGCAGTATTTT. It codes for CSAVDPGTQYF.

This clone has more than one count but fewer than ten. The rearrangement uses TRBV19 and TRBJ2-3; D call uncertain. The CDR3 spans 14 residues. V lost 4 bases and J 7 bases, leaving 15 bases between the germline ends. The germline V gene has CDR1 LNHDA and CDR2 SQIVND (reference sequence). In nucleotides, the CDR3 is TGTGCCAGTAGTACTTGGCAGAGAGTGAATACGCAGTATTTT. Its protein is CASSTWQRVNTQYF. Using reference TRBV19 and TRBJ2-3 for the parts outside the CDR3, the full variable domain is DGGITQSPKYLFRKEGQNVTLSCEQNLNHDAMYWYRQDPGQGLRLIYYSQIVNDFQKGDIAEGYSVSREKKESFPLTVTSAQKNPTAFYLCASSTWQRVNTQYFGPGTRLTVL.

As regards this clone: Other DNA sequences of this sample code for an identical CDR3. The rearrangement uses TRBV28 and TRBJ2-3; the match to TRBD2 covers 15 bases. The J segment lost 3 bases and the V segment lost 6 bases, leaving 1 base of the junction unmatched. CDR1 is MDHEN and CDR2 is SYDVKM in the germline V gene. CDR3 length: 15 residues. The CDR3 DNA reads TGTGCCAGCAGGGGGACTAGCGGGGGGACAGATACGCAGTATTTT. This codes for CASRGTSGGTDTQYF.